This paragraph reports one TCR beta chain. The antigen remains unidentified. Libraries were prepared by immunoSEQ multiplex PCR; TCRdb keeps only in-frame clonotypes and omits some of them. The sample holds 55,000 to 80,000 clones; around 90% are singletons and the top ten take about 5.6%. These data come from a study of OX40 agonist ivuxolimab in advanced cancers. Germline V lookup: CDR1 SGHDT, CDR2 YYEEEE. The CDR3 runs 15 residues. J was trimmed by 1 base and V by 2 bases; bases with no gene match: 3. Study findings and constraints: Clones of CD4+ and CD8+ blood T cells grew by week 6 at doses of 0.1 to 3.0 mg/kg.

The receptor was derived from an adult with an advanced solid tumor such as melanoma, head and neck, liver or kidney cancer. The source was CD4+ or CD8+ T cells sorted from blood, collected in a trial of the OX40 agonist ivuxolimab. The V call is TRBV5-6, the J call TRBJ2-1, with 7 bases lining up with TRBD2. The CDR3 reads CASSFVRGSYNEQFF. In nucleotides, the CDR3 is TGTGCCAGCAGCTTTGTGCGGGGGTCCTACAATGAGCAGTTCTTC.